Listed here is a single TCR beta chain. These data are taken from a study of blood T cell repertoires in COVID-19. Study summary: T cells, B-cell-depleted T cells, or PBMCs provided the cDNA or gDNA that served as material.

Clones were read by immunoSEQ multiplex PCR, and TCRdb kept only the in-frame ones, dropping some. The table lists some 100,000 clones, 85% to 90% of them singletons. The receptor comes from a man aged 45-60 years with COVID-19, enrolled during active disease. Material for sequencing was peripheral blood.

DNA for the CDR3: TGTGCCAGTAGTGCCTGGACAGGGTTCACTGAAGCTTTCTTT. It translates to CASSAWTGFTEAFF. The genes are TRBV19 and TRBJ1-1; the match to TRBD1 covers 8 bases. Trimming removed 5 bases from V and 4 bases from J; junction bases left unmatched: 6. The CDR3 runs 14 residues. Germline V gene sequence: CDR1 LNHDA, CDR2 SQIVND (reference sequence).